The 23 T cell receptor beta chains given below trace back to one sample, sequenced in a study of T cells after yellow fever vaccination. TCRdb passed the 5' RACE reads through MiXCR, listing each CDR3 protein once. The sample carries 500,000 to 650,000 distinct CDR3 sequences, about 17% recorded once. Sample: PBMCs, taken 4 to 5 days after the first yellow fever vaccination. These receptors were collected from a man younger than 35 who received the YFV17D yellow fever vaccine.

This clonotype came up many times. The chain links TRBV27 to TRBJ2-4, with TRBD2 as a possible D gene (6 bases). The germline gives CDR1 MNHEY, CDR2 SMNVEV (reference sequence). Trimming removed 6 bases from V and 4 bases from J, with 25 bases in between. This CDR3 is 18 amino acids long. The DNA of the CDR3 is TGTGCCAGCAGCCCCACACCCCCCGGGACTGACTTTAAAAACATTCAGTACTTC. Translating gives CASSPTPPGTDFKNIQYF.

The chain joins TRBV4-1 to TRBJ1-1; D unresolved. Trimming stripped 4 bases from V and 2 bases from J, with 17 bases between. CDR1 MGHRA and CDR2 YSYEKL come from the germline V gene. CDR3 length equals 16 residues. The CDR3 protein is CASSRGEPDGNTEAFF. The CDR3 coding sequence is TGCGCCAGCAGCCGCGGGGAGCCGGACGGAAACACTGAAGCTTTCTTT.

The rearrangement links TRBV11-2 to TRBJ1-1; 8 bases match TRBD1. The CDR3 loop spans 17 amino acids. Unmatched junction bases numbered 16, after V lost 5 bases and J lost 5 bases. Looked up from germline, CDR1 is SGHAT and CDR2 is FQNNGV. The CDR3 DNA reads as TGTGCCAGCAGCACCCCGACAGGGGAGTCAGGAAGGACTGAAGCTTTCTTT. Translating gives CASSTPTGESGRTEAFF.

This clonotype has more than one count but fewer than ten. V usage is TRBV7-9 and J usage is TRBJ1-6; 10 bases match TRBD1. CDR1 is SEHNR and CDR2 is FQNEAQ in the germline V gene (reference sequence). J gave up 7 bases and V 7 bases, and 1 base lay outside the gene matches. The CDR3 is 13 amino acids. Written as DNA, the CDR3 is TGTGCCAGCATGGGACAGGGGAATTCACCCCTCCACTTT. This gives the protein CASMGQGNSPLHF.

A few counts support this clonotype. The chain uses TRBV5-1 and TRBJ2-1; 10 nucleotides align to TRBD1. V lost 1 base and J lost 8; bases outside the gene matches: 9. CDR1 is SGHRS and CDR2 is YFSETQ in the germline V gene. The CDR3 loop spans 16 amino acids. CDR3 in amino acids: CASSLSGQGNVDEQFF. CDR3 DNA: TGCGCCAGCAGCTTGTCGGGACAGGGGAACGTAGATGAGCAGTTCTTC.

This chain connects TRBV7-2 to TRBJ1-4; 7 positions match TRBD1. The CDR3 has 16 amino acids. CDR1 is SGHTA, CDR2 FQGNSA, per germline. V dropped 1 base and J dropped 1; count of bases not matched to a gene: 3. DNA of the CDR3: TGTGCCAGCAGCTTAGGACAGGGAGGAACTAATGAAAAACTGTTTTTT. Its translation is CASSLGQGGTNEKLFF.

This clonotype showed up just a few times. The gene calls are TRBV5-1 and TRBJ1-1; tentatively, D is TRBD1 (5 bases). V was shortened by 1 base and J by 3 bases, with 10 bases between the two germline ends. Germline CDR1 SGHRS, CDR2 YFSETQ. The CDR3 consists of 14 residues. The CDR3 bases are TGCGCCAGCAGCTTGACGGTGGGGGACACTGAAGCTTTCTTT. Amino acids: CASSLTVGDTEAFF.

This clonotype was counted ten times or more. The chain joins TRBV10-3 to TRBJ2-2; D is unresolved. Per germline, CDR1 ENHRY and CDR2 SYGVKD. CDR3 length: 14 residues. Between the trimmed V and J ends, which lost 8 bases and 1 base, there was a span of 11 bases. The CDR3 DNA is TGTGCCATCCCGATCGCAGGGAACACCGGGGAGCTGTTTTTT. The encoded protein is CAIPIAGNTGELFF.

The V call is TRBV7-2, the J call TRBJ2-1; D is uncertain. This CDR3 is 13 amino acids long. V dropped 5 bases and J dropped 10 bases, with 15 bases sitting between them. In germline, CDR1 is SGHTA, CDR2 FQGNSA. This CDR3 is CASSLQKVKEQFF. Written as DNA, the CDR3 is TGTGCCAGCAGCCTACAAAAGGTGAAGGAGCAGTTCTTC.

This chain uses TRBV4-3 with TRBJ2-7; D is unclear. The CDR3 covers 13 residues. CDR1 and CDR2 from the germline V gene are LGHNA and YSLEER. Trimming shortened V by 2 bases and J by 6 bases, and 11 bases separated the two germline ends. DNA of the CDR3: TGCGCCAGCAGCCAATCCCCCTGGCTCGAGCAGTACTTC. It yields the protein CASSQSPWLEQYF.

The chain combines TRBV7-9 with TRBJ2-5, with TRBD2 identical over 10 bases. The V segment lost 2 bases and the J segment 2 bases; nucleotides outside the gene matches: 5. The CDR3 consists of 16 residues. Germline-derived CDR1 and CDR2 are SEHNR and FQNEAQ (reference sequence). CDR3 in amino acids: CASSLQSSGGQETQYF. The CDR3 DNA reads as TGTGCCAGCAGCTTACAGTCTAGCGGGGGACAAGAGACCCAGTACTTC.

The chain joins TRBV5-1 to TRBJ1-1; 10 nucleotides line up with TRBD1. The germline gives CDR1 SGHRS, CDR2 YFSETQ. Unmatched junction bases numbered 3, after V lost 0 bases and J lost 4 bases. This CDR3 has 15 amino acids. Written as DNA, the CDR3 is TGCGCCAGCAGCTTGGTAGGGACAGGGGTCACTGAAGCTTTCTTT. It is translated as CASSLVGTGVTEAFF.

The chain links TRBV7-2 to TRBJ2-7, with TRBD2 as a possible D gene (6 bases). Germline CDR1 SGHTA, CDR2 FQGNSA. The CDR3 loop spans 14 amino acids. Trimming removed 3 bases from V and 6 bases from J, with 15 bases in between. CDR3 loop: CASSLGGSEREQYF. In DNA form, the CDR3 reads TGTGCCAGCAGCTTGGGGGGATCGGAGCGCGAGCAGTACTTC.

The chain is built from TRBV4-3 and TRBJ2-1; TRBD2 matches 10 bases. This CDR3 is built from 20 residues. Germline-derived CDR1 and CDR2 are LGHNA and YSLEER. The trim removed 4 bases at V and 0 bases at J, leaving 15 bases unmatched. CDR3 amino acids: CASSPLSASGGLSSYNEQFF. The DNA for the CDR3 is TGCGCCAGCAGCCCCCTCTCGGCTAGCGGGGGCCTTAGCTCCTACAATGAGCAGTTCTTC.

The V gene is TRBV5-1, the J gene TRBJ2-7; D is uncertain. V was trimmed by 1 base and J by 1 base, leaving 12 bases between them. Germline V lookup: CDR1 SGHRS, CDR2 YFSETQ. The CDR3 is 15 amino acids. Here the CDR3 DNA reads TGCGCCAGCAGCTTGTATACCCTTGGATCCTACGAGCAGTACTTC. This translates into CASSLYTLGSYEQYF.

In this sample, this clonotype turned up many times. The chain has TRBV5-1 and TRBJ2-7; perhaps D is TRBD1 or TRBD2 (5 bases each). The length of the CDR3 is 14 residues. V was pared by 3 bases and J by 2 bases, with 12 bases between. The germline gives CDR1 SGHRS, CDR2 YFSETQ. The CDR3 region has the DNA TGCGCCAGCAGCTCAAACTCGGGGCCCTACGAGCAGTACTTC. Translation gives CASSSNSGPYEQYF.

This clonotype was counted only a few times. The rearrangement uses TRBV20-1 and TRBJ2-2; 12 nucleotides match TRBD1. The CDR3 extends over 16 amino acids. Unmatched junction bases numbered 10, after V lost 4 bases and J lost 7 bases. Per the germline V gene, CDR1 is DFQATT and CDR2 is SNEGSKA (reference sequence). Here the CDR3 DNA reads TGCAGTGCTACCCCCCGGGACAGGGGGCTGTTCGGGGAGCTGTTTTTT. This sequence encodes CSATPRDRGLFGELFF.

This chain connects TRBV12-3 or TRBV12-4 to TRBJ2-3; possibly TRBD2 for D (6 bases). This CDR3 spans 14 amino acids. V was pared by 5 bases and J by 5 bases, with 14 bases between. As DNA, the CDR3 is TGTGCCAGCAGTGGTAGCGGCCCCCGAGATACGCAGTATTTT. As protein: CASSGSGPRDTQYF.

This clonotype was seen more than once but under ten times. The chain uses TRBV6-5 and TRBJ2-7; D gene uncertain. Germline V lookup: CDR1 MNHEY, CDR2 SVGAGI. CDR3 length: 13 residues. Trimming shortened V by 1 base and J by 0 bases, and 4 bases separated the two germline ends. The DNA of the CDR3 is TGTGCCAGCAGTTACTACAGCTCCTACGAGCAGTACTTC. Protein: CASSYYSSYEQYF.

This clonotype has a count of ten or more. The CDR3 spells CASSPDRGIGNEQFF. In nucleotides, the CDR3 is TGCGCCAGCAGCCCGGACAGGGGGATCGGCAATGAGCAGTTCTTC. J is TRBJ2-1 and V is TRBV5-1; 10 bases map to TRBD1. CDR3 length equals 15 residues. The V gene end was trimmed by 4 bases and the J gene end by 6 bases; junction bases not matched to a gene: 7. Germline-derived CDR1 and CDR2 are SGHRS and YFSETQ.

There are a few counts of this clonotype. This chain joins TRBV9 and TRBJ1-2; TRBD1 might be the D (6 bases). The germline V and J ends were trimmed by 6 bases and 2 bases, with 14 bases remaining between them. Looked up from germline, CDR1 is SGDLS and CDR2 is YYNGEE. This CDR3 comprises 14 residues. The CDR3 sequence is CASNPARGNYGYTF. In DNA, the CDR3 is TGTGCCAGCAACCCCGCGAGGGGGAACTATGGCTACACCTTC.

This clonotype has a handful of counts. The genes are TRBV7-8 and TRBJ1-4; D may be TRBD1 (6 bases). The CDR3 loop spans 16 amino acids. The V end was cut by 5 bases, the J end by 0 bases, with 13 bases between. The germline CDR1 and CDR2 sequences are SGHVS and FQNEAQ. The CDR3 DNA sequence: TGTGCCAGCAGCCAAGGACAGCTCGCAACTAATGAAAAACTGTTTTTT. Translating gives CASSQGQLATNEKLFF.

The chain employs TRBV5-4 and TRBJ1-1, with a weak D call TRBD1 (5 bases). The germline gives CDR1 SGHNT, CDR2 YYREEE (reference sequence). Trimming took 3 bases from V and 6 from J, leaving 12 bases between them. The CDR3 totals 13 residues. The CDR3 loop is CASSWVGGPEAFF. The CDR3 nucleotides read TGTGCCAGCAGCTGGGTGGGGGGACCTGAAGCTTTCTTT.